This passage covers 13 T cell receptor beta chains from one sample sequenced in a study of regulatory T cells in long-lasting Graves disease. Both iRepertoire HTBI primers and Arm-PCR of CDR3 regions were used to build the TCR beta libraries. Each CDR3 protein is one row after TCRdb ran MiXCR on the multiplex PCR reads. Among a few hundred thousand distinct CDR3 sequences, approximately 16% were seen once, and the ten largest hold 30%. Time point indicated: newly diagnosed GD, antithyroid drugs for less than 3 months. The TCR library was made from RNA that had been extracted from PBMCs in TRIzol. The same data also contributed to another study, on T cells in Graves' hyperthyroidism and ophthalmopathy.

This specimen was peripheral blood mononuclear cells (PBMCs), taken at new diagnosis, from a patient treated with antithyroid drugs. Source of these receptors: a man aged 35-49 years with Graves disease.

This clonotype was picked up one time. The chain is built from TRBV20-1 and TRBJ1-5; TRBD1 matches 8 bases. CDR3 size: 16 residues. Trimming cost V 5 bases and J 5 bases; bases outside gene matches: 14. Per germline, CDR1 DFQATT and CDR2 SNEGSKA (reference sequence). CDR3: CSADRTGTGVDQPQHF. For the CDR3, the DNA is TGCAGTGCTGACCGGACAGGGACCGGGGTAGATCAGCCCCAGCATTTT.

In its sample, this clonotype was seen many times. The chain has TRBV12-3 or TRBV12-4 and TRBJ2-5; no reliable D call. This CDR3 has 13 amino acids. With 8 bases removed from V and 1 base from J, the gap between germline ends came to 11 bases. In nucleotides, the CDR3 is TGTGCCAGCTGGGCCAGAAGCCAAGAGACCCAGTACTTC. The encoded protein is CASWARSQETQYF.

This clonotype has more than one count but fewer than ten. The chain combines TRBV5-1 with TRBJ2-5; 8 bases match TRBD2. V dropped 0 bases and J dropped 5; count of bases not matched to a gene: 3. This CDR3 is built from 14 residues. Germline V lookup: CDR1 SGHRS, CDR2 YFSETQ. CDR3 sequence: CASSLDQRGETQYF. The CDR3 coding sequence is TGCGCCAGCAGCTTGGACCAGCGGGGGGAGACCCAGTACTTC.

The chain links TRBV20-1 to TRBJ2-3; tentative D call: TRBD2 (5 bases). Germline-derived CDR1 and CDR2 are DFQATT and SNEGSKA (reference sequence). The length of the CDR3 is 11 residues. V was pared by 6 bases and J by 9 bases, with 13 bases between. CDR3 sequence reads: CSAREQHTQYF. CDR3 nucleotides: TGCAGTGCGAGGGAGCAGCACACGCAGTATTTT.

This clonotype was recorded at least ten times. The chain is built from TRBV2 and TRBJ2-3; TRBD2 agrees at 14 bases. Germline-derived CDR1 and CDR2 are SNHLY and FYNNEI. The length of the CDR3 is 15 residues. Losses at the gene ends were 4 bases for V and 7 bases for J; bases not matched to a gene: 4. CDR3 loop: CASSGLAGGPYTQYF. The DNA of the CDR3 is TGTGCCAGCAGTGGACTAGCGGGGGGGCCGTATACGCAGTATTTT. The full variable domain, completed using reference TRBV2 and TRBJ2-3, is EPEVTQTPSHQVTQMGQEVILRCVPISNHLYFYWYRQILGQKVEFLVSFYNNEISEKSEIFDDQFSVERPDGSNFTLKIRSTKLEDSAMYFCASSGLAGGPYTQYFGPGTRLTVL.

The chain has TRBV6-1 and TRBJ2-1; 14 bases are a match to TRBD2. The germline CDR1 and CDR2 sequences are MNHNS and SASEGT. V dropped 5 bases and J dropped 9; count of bases not matched to a gene: 6. The CDR3 sequence is 15 residues long. The CDR3 protein is CASSTTSGGATEQFF. The CDR3 bases are TGTGCCAGCAGTACGACTAGCGGGGGGGCCACTGAGCAGTTCTTC.

This clonotype occurred once. A read error is possible here, since a much larger clone lies one base away. This rearrangement joins TRBV2 to TRBJ2-5; TRBD2 agrees at 10 bases. Germline CDR1 is SNHLY and CDR2 is FYNNEI. The CDR3 is made up of 15 amino acids. The CDR3 DNA reads TGTGCCAGCAGTGGGAGCGGGGGGGCGCAAGAGACCCGGTACTTC. Translating it yields CASSGSGGAQETRYF. The full variable domain, completed using reference TRBV2 and TRBJ2-5, is EPEVTQTPSHQVTQMGQEVILRCVPISNHLYFYWYRQILGQKVEFLVSFYNNEISEKSEIFDDQFSVERPDGSNFTLKIRSTKLEDSAMYFCASSGSGGAQETRYFGPGTRLLVL.

This clonotype was seen repeatedly, ten times or more. The chain joins TRBV28 to TRBJ2-3; D might be TRBD2 (5 bases). Germline V CDR1 and CDR2: MDHEN, SYDVKM. Trimming shortened V by 2 bases and J by 8 bases, and 8 bases separated the two germline ends. This CDR3 comprises 12 residues. The CDR3 loop reads CASSLRGFTQYF. In DNA, the CDR3 is TGTGCCAGCAGTTTACGGGGATTTACGCAGTATTTT.

This clonotype was seen a few times. This chain connects TRBV15 to TRBJ2-1; the match to TRBD1 covers 9 bases. CDR1 is LNHNV, CDR2 YYDKDF, per germline (reference sequence). Germline trimming cut 5 bases from V and 7 bases from J; bases unmatched to any gene: 12. The CDR3 loop spans 16 amino acids. CDR3 region: CATSSAGTGSRNEQFF. The CDR3 DNA is TGTGCCACCAGCTCCGCCGGGACAGGGTCGAGAAATGAGCAGTTCTTC. The complete variable domain, with remaining parts taken from reference TRBV15 and TRBJ2-1, reads DAMVIQNPRYQVTQFGKPVTLSCSQTLNHNVMYWYQQKSSQAPKLLFHYYDKDFNNEADTPDNFQSRRPNTSFCFLDIRSPGLGDTAMYLCATSSAGTGSRNEQFFGPGTRLTVL.

CDR3 bases: TGTGCCAGCAGCGTAGAGATAGGTTCTTATGGCTACACCTTC. Amino acid sequence: CASSVEIGSYGYTF. V and J are TRBV9 and TRBJ1-2; D gene ambiguous. The V gene's germline CDR1 is SGDLS and CDR2 YYNGEE. V lost 0 bases, J lost 5 bases, and 11 bases lay in between. The CDR3 is 14 residues long.

This clonotype was seen a single time. The CDR3 spells CASSVRSGDSEQYF. The CDR3 coding sequence is TGTGCCAGCAGCGTAAGGAGTGGGGACAGCGAGCAGTACTTC. The chain links TRBV9 to TRBJ2-7; 7 bases are a match to TRBD1. The V and J ends lost 1 base and 6 bases, in that order; junction bases with no gene match: 7. The germline V gene encodes CDR1 SGDLS and CDR2 YYNGEE. The CDR3 has 14 residues.

This clonotype was found many times. CDR3 loop: CSALAGGPSYEQYF. The DNA of the CDR3 is TGCAGTGCTCTAGCGGGGGGCCCGTCCTACGAGCAGTACTTC. The chain has TRBV20-1 and TRBJ2-7, with 11 bases that match TRBD2. V shed 5 bases and J 1 base; nucleotides not matched to a gene: 4. This CDR3 is built from 14 residues. The germline V gene encodes CDR1 DFQATT and CDR2 SNEGSKA (reference sequence).

The rearrangement joins TRBV3-1 to TRBJ1-4; the D is unclear. The CDR3 extends over 14 amino acids. CDR1 and CDR2 from the germline V gene are LGHDT and YNNKEL (reference sequence). V dropped 5 bases and J dropped 7 bases, with 14 bases sitting between them. The DNA of the CDR3 is TGTGCCAGCAGCGCCACGTATTCAGGTGAAAAACTGTTTTTT. Translating gives CASSATYSGEKLFF. Drawing the rest from reference TRBV3-1 and TRBJ1-4, the complete variable domain is DTAVSQTPKYLVTQMGNDKSIKCEQNLGHDTMYWYKQDSKKFLKIMFSYNNKELIINETVPNRFSPKSPDKAHLNLHINSLELGDSAVYFCASSATYSGEKLFFGSGTQLSVL.